A single sample gave rise to the 7 T cell receptor beta chains below, sequenced in a study of T cell responses to AZD1222 COVID-19 vaccine. The repertoire was sequenced with immunoSEQ multiplex PCR; TCRdb's copy has only in-frame clones and lacks some. The sample consists of some 150,000 clones, around nine tenths of them appearing once. Sequenced here: peripheral blood, sampled on day 0 of AZD1222 vaccination. These receptors were collected from an adult in good health.

The chain uses TRBV6-5 and TRBJ2-7, with a tentative D call TRBD2 (8 bases). V was trimmed by 6 bases and J by 3 bases, leaving 18 bases between them. Germline CDR1 reads MNHEY; CDR2 reads SVGAGI. The CDR3 contains 15 residues. The CDR3 loop is CASSPGRGRIYEQYF. The CDR3 DNA sequence: TGTGCCAGCAGCCCCGGGAGGGGGCGAATCTACGAGCAGTACTTC.

This chain links TRBV30 with TRBJ2-7; 7 nucleotides line up with TRBD1. This CDR3 comprises 15 residues. V lost 5 bases to trimming and J lost 2 bases; unmatched junction nucleotides: 12. Germline V CDR1 and CDR2: GTSNPN, SVGIG (reference sequence). The CDR3 bases are TGTGCCTGGGGAGAGAACAGGGGATGGCCCTACGAGCAGTACTTC. This gives the protein CAWGENRGWPYEQYF.

This chain connects TRBV21-1 to TRBJ1-6. TRBV21-1 is a known pseudogene. The CDR3 contains 16 residues. CDR3 region: CASSTGEGGAGSPLHF. The CDR3 DNA is TGTGCCAGCAGCACGGGAGAGGGGGGCGCGGGTTCACCCCTCCACTTT.

The chain recombines TRBV2 with TRBJ1-3; no definite D call. V was pared by 3 bases and J by 0 bases, with 6 bases between. This CDR3 is built from 14 residues. Germline loops: CDR1 SNHLY, CDR2 FYNNEI. This CDR3 is CASSESRSGNTIYF. The CDR3 region has the DNA TGTGCCAGCAGTGAGTCCCGCTCTGGAAACACCATATATTTT.

This rearrangement joins TRBV28 to TRBJ2-4; D tentatively reads TRBD1 or TRBD2 (5 bases each). CDR1 is MDHEN, CDR2 SYDVKM, per germline. The CDR3 runs 15 residues. The V gene lost 2 bases and the J gene lost 2 bases, with 10 bases spanning the gap. The DNA of the CDR3 is TGTGCCAGCAGTTTAGCCGGGACCTCCAAAAACATTCAGTACTTC. Translation: CASSLAGTSKNIQYF.

V and J are TRBV5-1 and TRBJ1-2; D is undetermined. This CDR3 contains 14 residues. In germline, CDR1 is SGHRS, CDR2 YFSETQ. Trimming shortened V by 2 bases and J by 6 bases, and 14 bases separated the two germline ends. In nucleotides, the CDR3 is TGCGCCAGCAGCTTAGGAGGGAGTGGGGATGGCTACACCTTC. Protein product: CASSLGGSGDGYTF.

This sequence joins TRBV10-2 and TRBJ1-5; possible D gene TRBD1, 5 bases. V gave up 3 bases and J gave up 10 bases, with 16 bases separating them. CDR3 size: 14 residues. The germline gives CDR1 WSHSY, CDR2 SAAADI. CDR3 residues: CASSDSGLQGPQHF. The CDR3 bases are TGCGCCAGCAGTGACTCCGGGCTCCAGGGCCCCCAGCATTTT.